The sequence of this TCR beta chain was determined in a study of CD8+CD57+ T cells in acquired aplastic anemia. On the study more broadly: Quantities of DNA derived from sorted CD4+ and CD8+ cells averaged approximately 3 ug.

All sequencing subjects had displayed CD8+CD57+ cell expansion on flow cytometry. Patients had not yet gotten any therapy when their blood was taken for sampling. This clonotype was observed a single time. TCR beta VDJ and CDR3 were profiled, and genomic DNA was the template. TCRdb redid the calling of the reads with MiXCR, one entry per CDR3 protein. Counted here are fewer than 200,000 distinct CDR3 sequences, 40% to 50% occurring once; the ten biggest clones make up more than 0.95%. The ends were cut back, 5 bases at V and 10 bases at J, with 18 bases in the middle. Germline assignment: CDR1 MNHNS and CDR2 SASEGT. The CDR3 runs 15 residues.

What was sequenced was sorted CD4+, CD8+, or CD8+CD57+ T cells (not recorded which) from PBMCs. This chain connects TRBV6-1 to TRBJ1-6; unclear D gene. The receptor was isolated from a human donor with aplastic anemia. CDR3 sequence (DNA): TGTGCCAGCAGTCGCTCATCCGGGAAGGGATCACCCCTCCACTTT. It yields the protein CASSRSSGKGSPLHF.